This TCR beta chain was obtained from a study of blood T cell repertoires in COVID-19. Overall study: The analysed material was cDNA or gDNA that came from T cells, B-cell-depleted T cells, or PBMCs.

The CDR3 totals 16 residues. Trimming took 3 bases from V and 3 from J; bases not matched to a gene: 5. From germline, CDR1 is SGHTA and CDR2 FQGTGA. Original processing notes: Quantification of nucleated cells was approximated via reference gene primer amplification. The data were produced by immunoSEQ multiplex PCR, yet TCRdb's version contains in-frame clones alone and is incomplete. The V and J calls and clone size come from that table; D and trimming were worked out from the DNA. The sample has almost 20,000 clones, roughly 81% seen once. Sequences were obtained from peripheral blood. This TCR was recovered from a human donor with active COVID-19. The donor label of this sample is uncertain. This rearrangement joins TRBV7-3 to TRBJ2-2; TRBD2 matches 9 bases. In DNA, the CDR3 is TGTGCCAGCAGCTTCTTAGCGGGGGCCGACACCGGGGAGCTGTTTTTT. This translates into CASSFLAGADTGELFF.